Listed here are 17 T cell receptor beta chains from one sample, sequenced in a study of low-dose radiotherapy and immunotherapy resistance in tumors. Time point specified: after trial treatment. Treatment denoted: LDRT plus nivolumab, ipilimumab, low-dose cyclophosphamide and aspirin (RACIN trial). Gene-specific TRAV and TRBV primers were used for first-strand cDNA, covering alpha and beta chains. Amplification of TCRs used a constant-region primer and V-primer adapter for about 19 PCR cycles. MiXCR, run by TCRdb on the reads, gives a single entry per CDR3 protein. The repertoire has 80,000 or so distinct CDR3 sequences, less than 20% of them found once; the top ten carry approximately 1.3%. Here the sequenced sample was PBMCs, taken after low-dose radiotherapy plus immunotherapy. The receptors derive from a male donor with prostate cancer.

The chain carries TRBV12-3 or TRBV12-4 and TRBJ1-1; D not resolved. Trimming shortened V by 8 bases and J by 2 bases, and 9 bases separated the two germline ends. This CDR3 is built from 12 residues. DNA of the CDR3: TGTGCCAGCGGAAGGCCCAACACTGAAGCTTTCTTT. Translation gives CASGRPNTEAFF.

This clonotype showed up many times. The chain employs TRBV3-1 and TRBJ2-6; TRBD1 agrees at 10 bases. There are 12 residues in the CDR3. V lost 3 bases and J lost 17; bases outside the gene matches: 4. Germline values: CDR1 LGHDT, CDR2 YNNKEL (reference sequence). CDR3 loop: CASSQRDRGVTF. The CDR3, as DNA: TGTGCCAGCAGCCAGCGGGACAGGGGTGTGACTTTC.

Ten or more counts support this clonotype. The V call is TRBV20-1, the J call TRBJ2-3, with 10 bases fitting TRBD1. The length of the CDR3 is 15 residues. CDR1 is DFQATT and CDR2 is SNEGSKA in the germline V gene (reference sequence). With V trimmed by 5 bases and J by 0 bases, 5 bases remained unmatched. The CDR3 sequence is CSAVPGQGSTDTQYF. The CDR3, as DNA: TGCAGTGCTGTACCGGGACAGGGGAGCACAGATACGCAGTATTTT.

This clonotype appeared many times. In nucleotides, the CDR3 is TGTGCCAGCAGCCAGGGCAGACAAGAGACCCAGTACTTC. The encoded protein is CASSQGRQETQYF. The chain uses TRBV14 and TRBJ2-5; the D is unclear. The CDR3 covers 13 residues. Germline CDR1 reads SGHDN; CDR2 reads FVKESK. Deletions cut 3 bases from V and 2 bases from J, with 7 bases between.

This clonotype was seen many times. The CDR3 loop is CASSPDWSDTGELFF. In nucleotides, the CDR3 is TGTGCCAGCAGCCCCGATTGGTCCGACACCGGGGAGCTGTTTTTT. The genes are TRBV7-2 and TRBJ2-2; D remains ambiguous. From germline, CDR1 is SGHTA and CDR2 FQGNSA. The CDR3 is made up of 15 amino acids. The V and J ends lost 5 bases and 3 bases respectively, with 13 bases between them.

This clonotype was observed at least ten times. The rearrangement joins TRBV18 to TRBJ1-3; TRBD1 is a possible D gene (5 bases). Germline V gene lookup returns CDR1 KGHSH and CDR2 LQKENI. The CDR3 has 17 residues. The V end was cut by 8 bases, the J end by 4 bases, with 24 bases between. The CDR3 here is CASEGPLRWIAGNTIYF. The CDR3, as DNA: TGTGCCAGCGAGGGACCGCTCCGATGGATCGCCGGAAACACCATATATTTT.

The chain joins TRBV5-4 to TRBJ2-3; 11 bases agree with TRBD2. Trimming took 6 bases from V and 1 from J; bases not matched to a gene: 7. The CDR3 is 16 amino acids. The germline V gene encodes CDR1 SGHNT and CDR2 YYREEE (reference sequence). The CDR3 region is CASITGGLAGTDTQYF. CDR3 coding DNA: TGTGCCAGCATCACGGGGGGACTAGCGGGCACAGATACGCAGTATTTT.

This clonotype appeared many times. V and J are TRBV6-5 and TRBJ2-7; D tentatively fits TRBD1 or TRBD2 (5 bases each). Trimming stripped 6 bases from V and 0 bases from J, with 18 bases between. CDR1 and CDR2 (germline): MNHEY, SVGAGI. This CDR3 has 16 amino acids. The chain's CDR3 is CASSDLSGTVSYEQYF. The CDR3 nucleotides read TGTGCCAGCAGCGACCTTTCCGGGACGGTCTCCTACGAGCAGTACTTC.

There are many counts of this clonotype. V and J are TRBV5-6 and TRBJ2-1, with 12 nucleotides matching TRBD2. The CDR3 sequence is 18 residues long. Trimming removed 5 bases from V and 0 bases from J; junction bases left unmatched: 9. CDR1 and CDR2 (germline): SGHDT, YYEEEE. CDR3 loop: CASSPTTSGGYSYNEQFF. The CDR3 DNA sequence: TGTGCCAGCAGTCCCACGACTAGCGGGGGTTACTCCTACAATGAGCAGTTCTTC.

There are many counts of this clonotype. CDR3 sequence: CASSPGTEEFF. The CDR3, as DNA: TGTGCCAGCAGCCCCGGGACAGAGGAGTTCTTC. V usage is TRBV3-1 and J usage is TRBJ2-1; 7 bases agree with TRBD1. CDR3 length: 11 amino acids. V shed 4 bases and J 14 bases; nucleotides not matched to a gene: 5. Germline V gives CDR1 LGHDT, CDR2 YNNKEL (reference sequence).

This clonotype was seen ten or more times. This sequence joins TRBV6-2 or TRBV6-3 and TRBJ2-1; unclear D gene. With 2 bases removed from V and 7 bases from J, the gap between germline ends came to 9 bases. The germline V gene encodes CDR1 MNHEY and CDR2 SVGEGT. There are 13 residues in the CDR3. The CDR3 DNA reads TGTGCCAGCAGTTACGTACACCTTAATGAGCAGTTCTTC. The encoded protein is CASSYVHLNEQFF.

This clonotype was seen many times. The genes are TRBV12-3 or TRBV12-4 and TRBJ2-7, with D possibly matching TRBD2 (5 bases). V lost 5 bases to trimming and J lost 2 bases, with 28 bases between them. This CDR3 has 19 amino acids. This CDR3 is CASSATPLPGRGSTYEQYF. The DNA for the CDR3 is TGTGCCAGCAGTGCCACACCTTTACCAGGACGGGGTTCGACCTACGAGCAGTACTTC.

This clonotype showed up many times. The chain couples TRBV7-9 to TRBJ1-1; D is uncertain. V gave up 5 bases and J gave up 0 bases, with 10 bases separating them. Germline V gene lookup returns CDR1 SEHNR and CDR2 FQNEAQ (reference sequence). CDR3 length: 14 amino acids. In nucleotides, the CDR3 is TGTGCCAGCAGCGCAAAGACTGTGAACACTGAAGCTTTCTTT. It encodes CASSAKTVNTEAFF.

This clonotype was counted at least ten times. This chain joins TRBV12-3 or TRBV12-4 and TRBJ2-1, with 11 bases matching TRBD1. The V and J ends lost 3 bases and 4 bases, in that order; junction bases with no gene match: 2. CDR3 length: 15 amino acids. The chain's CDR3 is CASSFGTGGYNEQFF. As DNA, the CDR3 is TGTGCCAGCAGTTTTGGGACAGGGGGGTACAATGAGCAGTTCTTC.

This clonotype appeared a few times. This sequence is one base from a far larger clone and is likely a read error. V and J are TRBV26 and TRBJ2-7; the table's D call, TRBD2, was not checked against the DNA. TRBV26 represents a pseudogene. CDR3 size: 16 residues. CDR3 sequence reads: CASSQAPSGSVNEQYF. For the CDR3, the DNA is TGTGCCAGCAGTCAGGCCCCTAGCGGGAGTGTCAATGAGCAGTACTTC.

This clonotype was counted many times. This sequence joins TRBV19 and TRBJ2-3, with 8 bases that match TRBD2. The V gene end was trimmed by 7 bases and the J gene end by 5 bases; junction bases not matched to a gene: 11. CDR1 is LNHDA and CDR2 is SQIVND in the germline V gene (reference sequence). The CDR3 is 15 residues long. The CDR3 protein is CASKPFVLAGDTQYF. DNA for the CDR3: TGTGCCAGTAAGCCCTTCGTCCTAGCGGGAGATACGCAGTATTTT.

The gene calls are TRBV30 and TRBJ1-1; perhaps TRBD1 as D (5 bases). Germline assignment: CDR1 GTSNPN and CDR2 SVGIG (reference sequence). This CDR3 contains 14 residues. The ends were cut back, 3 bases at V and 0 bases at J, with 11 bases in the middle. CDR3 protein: CAWRGRGMNTEAFF. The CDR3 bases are TGTGCCTGGAGGGGGCGCGGGATGAACACTGAAGCTTTCTTT. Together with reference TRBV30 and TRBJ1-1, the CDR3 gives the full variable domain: SQTIHQWPATLVQPVGSPLSLECTVEGTSNPNLYWYRQAAGRGLQLLFYSVGIGQISSEVPQNLSASRPQDRQFILSSKKLLLSDSGFYLCAWRGRGMNTEAFFGQGTRLTVV.